The T cell receptor beta chain under discussion was sequenced for a study of T cell responses to AZD1222 COVID-19 vaccine. Germline V gene lookup returns CDR1 SGHRS and CDR2 YFSETQ. The V end was cut by 0 bases, the J end by 8 bases, with 11 bases between. This CDR3 contains 13 residues. Sequencing was performed with immunoSEQ multiplex PCR; in TCRdb, only in-frame clones are kept and a portion is missing. Of 110,000 to 150,000 clones detected, 85% to 95% appear once; the ten largest clones hold approximately 12%. The clonotype was recovered from an adult who had recovered from COVID-19. This sample comprised peripheral blood, obtained after recovery from COVID-19. This chain joins TRBV5-1 and TRBJ1-1, with no clear D. CDR3 loop: CASSLGSAGEAFF. The CDR3 coding sequence is TGCGCCAGCAGCTTGGGTTCGGCAGGCGAAGCTTTCTTT.